This TCR beta chain is drawn from a study of T cell responses to AZD1222 COVID-19 vaccine. Study results and limitations: Reportedly, nearly half of unique spike TCRs recognized epitopes outside B.1.351/B.1.1.7 mutations. Breadth and depth of Spike-specific TCRs rose after two AZD1222 doses. Baseline antibody screening turned up just a handful of seropositive AZD1222 recipients.

CDR1 is SGDLS, CDR2 YYNGEE, per germline. This CDR3 is built from 15 residues. The V segment lost 3 bases and the J segment 4 bases; nucleotides outside the gene matches: 7. The table came from immunoSEQ multiplex PCR; TCRdb's copy has only in-frame clones and leaves some out. The sample consists of 100,000 to 150,000 clones, around 92% of them appearing once. A remark on this clone: Its antigen is still unknown.

The sequencing here drew on peripheral blood, taken on day 0 of AZD1222 vaccination. The receptor's source is an adult in good health. J is TRBJ2-5 and V is TRBV9; 9 bases map to TRBD1. Here the CDR3 DNA reads TGTGCCAGCAGCGATCCGGGACAGGGAGGAGAGACCCAGTACTTC. Amino acid sequence: CASSDPGQGGETQYF.